What follows are 22 T cell receptor beta chains derived from one specimen sequenced in a study of blood T cell repertoires in COVID-19. Measured with immunoSEQ multiplex PCR; TCRdb has only the in-frame clones, and not every one. The data contain around 190,000 clones, around nine tenths of them singletons. What was sequenced was peripheral blood. The receptors were gathered from a man in his fifties with COVID-19, enrolled during active disease.

The CDR3 sequence: CASSPVLGRGQETQYF. In DNA form, the CDR3 reads TGTGCCAGCTCACCAGTGTTGGGCAGGGGGCAAGAGACCCAGTACTTC. This chain uses TRBV18 with TRBJ2-5; 7 bases are a match to TRBD1. The CDR3 runs to 16 residues. CDR1 and CDR2 from the germline V gene are KGHSH and LQKENI. Germline trimming cut 2 bases from V and 2 bases from J; bases unmatched to any gene: 8.

The chain couples TRBV6-5 to TRBJ2-5; 10 bases agree with TRBD2. Germline values: CDR1 MNHEY, CDR2 SVGAGI. The CDR3 runs to 14 residues. V was clipped by 7 bases and J by 4 bases; unmatched bases: 6. The CDR3 DNA reads TGTGCCAGCAATCTGGGACTAGCGTCAGAGACCCAGTACTTC. This codes for CASNLGLASETQYF.

The table lists this clone with a count of one. The chain joins TRBV2 to TRBJ2-5, with D possibly being TRBD1 (5 bases). CDR3 size: 13 residues. CDR1 is SNHLY, CDR2 FYNNEI, per germline. The V gene lost 6 bases and the J gene lost 4 bases, with 12 bases spanning the gap. The CDR3 protein is CASRATGLETQYF. Written as DNA, the CDR3 is TGTGCCAGCAGGGCAACAGGTTTAGAGACCCAGTACTTC.

This clone was counted a single time. This chain connects TRBV7-2 to TRBJ1-2; the match to TRBD1 covers 9 bases. The trim removed 5 bases at V and 5 bases at J, leaving 12 bases unmatched. The CDR3 totals 16 residues. Per germline, CDR1 SGHTA and CDR2 FQGNSA. The CDR3 sequence is CASSMPGQGRGYGYTF. CDR3 DNA: TGTGCCAGCAGCATGCCGGGACAGGGTAGAGGGTATGGCTACACCTTC. Supplemented by reference TRBV7-2 and TRBJ1-2, the full variable domain reads GAGVSQSPSNKVTEKGKDVELRCDPISGHTALYWYRQSLGQGLEFLIYFQGNSAPDKSGLPSDRFSAERTGGSVSTLTIQRTQQEDSAVYLCASSMPGQGRGYGYTFGSGTRLTVV.

This clone came up a few times. At the DNA level, this CDR3 is encoded by other sequences in the same sample as well. V and J are TRBV3-1 (or the pseudogene TRBV3-2) and TRBJ2-3, with a tentative D call TRBD1 (5 bases). With 3 bases removed from V and 0 bases from J, the gap between germline ends came to 10 bases. Germline-derived CDR1 and CDR2 are LGHDT and YNNKEL (reference sequence). The CDR3 runs to 15 residues. CDR3 sequence: CASSHRQPSTDTQYF. DNA of the CDR3: TGTGCCAGCAGCCACCGACAGCCTAGCACAGATACGCAGTATTTT.

The genes are TRBV28 and TRBJ1-2; D perhaps matches TRBD1 (5 bases). With 8 bases removed from V and 4 bases from J, the gap between germline ends came to 14 bases. This CDR3 spans 13 amino acids. Looked up from germline, CDR1 is MDHEN and CDR2 is SYDVKM. DNA for the CDR3: TGTGCCAGCGTAGGGGCGGTCGGCTATGGCTACACCTTC. This gives the protein CASVGAVGYGYTF.

A single count supports this clone. Compared with germline, one end of the junction differs, possibly owing to a read error. CDR3 sequence: CASSSYRDGAGF. The CDR3 bases are TGTGCCAGCAGTTCCTACAGGGACGGGGCCGGATTC. The rearrangement uses TRBV6-5 and TRBJ1-2, with a tentative D call TRBD1 (6 bases). CDR1 and CDR2 from the germline V gene are MNHEY and SVGAGI. The CDR3 is made up of 12 amino acids.

V is TRBV30 and J is TRBJ2-7; D is unclear. CDR3 length: 13 residues. The germline V gene encodes CDR1 GTSNPN and CDR2 SVGIG (reference sequence). V lost 3 bases to trimming and J lost 0 bases, with 9 bases between them. The DNA for the CDR3 is TGTGCCTGGAGGGGCTTGAGCTCCTACGAGCAGTACTTC. Its protein is CAWRGLSSYEQYF.

The chain combines TRBV29-1 with TRBJ2-6, with 9 bases that match TRBD1. The CDR3 is made up of 19 amino acids. Looked up from germline, CDR1 is SQVTM and CDR2 is ANQGSEA. J was trimmed by 2 bases and V by 2 bases; bases with no gene match: 13. CDR3: CSVEIFRGQGNTGANVLTF. The DNA for the CDR3 is TGCAGCGTTGAAATCTTTAGGGGACAGGGAAACACTGGGGCCAACGTCCTGACTTTC.

This clone was picked up one time. This sequence joins TRBV28 and TRBJ1-1, with D unresolved. The V and J ends lost 5 bases and 0 bases respectively, with 10 bases between them. Germline CDR1 reads MDHEN; CDR2 reads SYDVKM. This CDR3 comprises 14 residues. The CDR3 is CASSQDMVNTEAFF. The CDR3 nucleotides are TGTGCCAGCAGTCAAGACATGGTGAACACTGAAGCTTTCTTT.

The chain recombines TRBV10-3 with TRBJ2-3; 10 bases fit TRBD2. Germline CDR1 and CDR2: ENHRY and SYGVKD. V was clipped by 10 bases and J by 2 bases; unmatched bases: 9. This CDR3 is built from 15 residues. The CDR3 loop reads CATGSTSGATDTQYF. The DNA for the CDR3 is TGTGCCACAGGGTCCACTAGCGGGGCCACAGATACGCAGTATTTT.

This clone has a handful of counts. The chain joins TRBV19 to TRBJ2-3; a weak D match, TRBD1 (6 bases). This CDR3 has 13 residues. Trimming stripped 7 bases from V and 6 bases from J, with 14 bases between. Looked up from germline, CDR1 is LNHDA and CDR2 is SQIVND (reference sequence). The CDR3 DNA reads as TGTGCCAGTAAGAAAGCAGACAGGGATACGCAGTATTTT. Translation: CASKKADRDTQYF. Full variable domain (missing parts from reference TRBV19 and TRBJ2-3): DGGITQSPKYLFRKEGQNVTLSCEQNLNHDAMYWYRQDPGQGLRLIYYSQIVNDFQKGDIAEGYSVSREKKESFPLTVTSAQKNPTAFYLCASKKADRDTQYFGPGTRLTVL.

This chain joins TRBV6-5 and TRBJ2-3, with 9 bases identical to TRBD2. J lost 1 base, V lost 8 bases, and 4 bases had no gene match. The V gene's germline CDR1 is MNHEY and CDR2 SVGAGI. This CDR3 comprises 14 residues. This CDR3 reads CASGSGGGTDTQYF. In DNA form, the CDR3 reads TGTGCCAGCGGTAGCGGGGGAGGCACAGATACGCAGTATTTT.

The CDR3 nucleotides read TGTGCCAGCTCACCAAATCCTAATCCGGACAGCTATGGCTACACCTTC. Amino acid sequence: CASSPNPNPDSYGYTF. This chain connects TRBV18 to TRBJ1-2; D perhaps matches TRBD1 (6 bases). Trimming removed 2 bases from V and 4 bases from J, with 17 bases in between. The CDR3 loop spans 16 amino acids. In germline, CDR1 is KGHSH, CDR2 LQKENI.

The rearrangement uses TRBV29-1 and TRBJ2-5; 8 bases are a match to TRBD2. The CDR3 has 13 amino acids. From germline, CDR1 is SQVTM and CDR2 ANQGSEA. V was pared by 7 bases and J by 0 bases, with 4 bases of the junction left unmatched. The CDR3 DNA reads as TGCAGCGCCAGGGGACTAGACCAAGAGACCCAGTACTTC. Its protein is CSARGLDQETQYF.

CDR3 nucleotide sequence: TGTGCCAGCAGCGACCGGGGAGATAATGAAAAACTGTTTTTT. Its protein product is CASSDRGDNEKLFF. The V call is TRBV6-6, the J call TRBJ1-4, with D hard to call. The CDR3 sequence is 14 residues long. Trimming pared 6 bases from V and 4 bases from J, leaving 12 bases between. Germline CDR1 and CDR2: MNHNY and SVGAGI (reference sequence).

About this clone: Other DNA sequences in this specimen translate into the identical CDR3. The chain employs TRBV19 and TRBJ2-2, with 7 positions matching TRBD2. J lost 6 bases, V lost 5 bases, and 9 bases had no gene match. The germline V gene encodes CDR1 LNHDA and CDR2 SQIVND (reference sequence). The CDR3 consists of 15 residues. The CDR3, as DNA: TGTGCCAGTAGTTTGGGGCTAGCGGAGGCCGGGGAGCTGTTTTTT. Encoded protein: CASSLGLAEAGELFF. The whole variable domain, filled in from reference TRBV19 and TRBJ2-2, reads DGGITQSPKYLFRKEGQNVTLSCEQNLNHDAMYWYRQDPGQGLRLIYYSQIVNDFQKGDIAEGYSVSREKKESFPLTVTSAQKNPTAFYLCASSLGLAEAGELFFGEGSRLTVL.

In its sample, this clone was seen once. The chain couples TRBV28 to TRBJ2-7, with D hard to call. V gave up 4 bases and J gave up 2 bases, with 6 bases separating them. From germline, CDR1 is MDHEN and CDR2 SYDVKM. The CDR3 is 12 amino acids. In DNA, the CDR3 is TGTGCCAGCAGTTCACCAGCCTACGAGCAGTACTTC. This translates into CASSSPAYEQYF.

The V and J genes are TRBV19 and TRBJ2-5; D call uncertain. This CDR3 has 15 amino acids. Trimming took off 4 bases at V and 1 base at J, with 13 bases between the two ends. The germline V gene has CDR1 LNHDA and CDR2 SQIVND (reference sequence). CDR3 in amino acids: CASSTRFGLQETQYF. The CDR3 coding sequence is TGTGCCAGTAGTACCCGGTTTGGGCTCCAAGAGACCCAGTACTTC.

V and J are TRBV30 and TRBJ1-5; 7 bases fit TRBD1. This CDR3 has 15 residues. Germline assignment: CDR1 GTSNPN and CDR2 SVGIG (reference sequence). Trimming cost V 1 base and J 6 bases; bases outside gene matches: 9. The CDR3 bases are TGTGCCTGGAGTGCCCTGACAGGGTTCGGTCAGCCCCAGCATTTT. Translating it yields CAWSALTGFGQPQHF.

A word on this clone: Additional DNA sequences in this sample encode the identical CDR3. The gene calls are TRBV19 and TRBJ2-7; 7 positions agree with TRBD1. V shed 5 bases, J shed 1 base, and the junction held 5 bases outside the gene matches. There are 14 residues in the CDR3. Germline V gene data show CDR1 as LNHDA and CDR2 as SQIVND (reference sequence). CDR3 residues: CASSSRDRSYEQYF. For the CDR3, the DNA is TGTGCCAGTAGTTCCCGGGACAGATCCTACGAGCAGTACTTC.

The chain is built from TRBV11-2 and TRBJ1-5, with 7 bases that match TRBD1. This CDR3 comprises 16 residues. Germline V gives CDR1 SGHAT, CDR2 FQNNGV. V was clipped by 0 bases and J by 6 bases; unmatched bases: 8. CDR3 loop: CASSLDFTGESQPQHF. The CDR3 DNA is TGTGCCAGCAGCTTAGATTTTACAGGGGAAAGTCAGCCCCAGCATTTT.